Following are 25 T cell receptor beta chains from one sample sequenced in a study of shared clonotypes between healthy human individuals. Profiled with immunoSEQ multiplex PCR; TCRdb holds only in-frame clones, not every one. The table records about 2.4 million clones, roughly 92% of them present only once. Sequencing used naive CD4+ T cells sorted from blood. Stated subset: CD45RA+ positively selected. These receptors originate from a young man in good health.

In this sample, this clone turned up once. The sample carries other DNA sequences with the same CDR3. J is TRBJ2-1 and V is TRBV7-9; unclear D gene. Trimming took 7 bases from V and 4 from J, leaving 5 bases between them. Germline lookup yields CDR1 SEHNR and CDR2 FQNEAQ (reference sequence). The CDR3 runs 11 residues. In DNA, the CDR3 is TGTGCCAGCACGGGTTACAATGAGCAGTTCTTC. This codes for CASTGYNEQFF.

This chain links TRBV5-4 with TRBJ1-2; TRBD1 matches 7 bases. Germline V CDR1 and CDR2: SGHNT, YYREEE (reference sequence). The CDR3 sequence is 14 residues long. V lost 1 base to trimming and J lost 3 bases; unmatched junction nucleotides: 3. The CDR3 is CASSLPGGDYGYTF. CDR3 DNA sequence: TGTGCCAGCAGCTTGCCAGGGGGTGACTATGGCTACACCTTC.

The chain couples TRBV6-5 to TRBJ2-7; D tentatively fits TRBD1 or TRBD2 (5 bases each). The CDR3 runs 13 residues. Germline values: CDR1 MNHEY, CDR2 SVGAGI. V was clipped by 5 bases and J by 5 bases, with 13 bases between them. CDR3 protein: CASSRGRGDEQYF. CDR3 nucleotide sequence: TGTGCCAGCAGTCGGGGAAGGGGCGACGAGCAGTACTTC.

CDR3 nucleotides: TGTGCCAGCAGCCAAGAGTTGCCAGACTTCTATGGCTACACCTTC. It translates to CASSQELPDFYGYTF. The V and J genes are TRBV4-2 and TRBJ1-2; D gene unclear. The CDR3 is 15 residues long. The ends were cut back, 0 bases at V and 4 bases at J, with 12 bases in the middle. Looked up from germline, CDR1 is LGHNA and CDR2 is YNFKEQ.

This chain uses TRBV5-1 with TRBJ1-4; D is possibly TRBD1 (6 bases). CDR1 SGHRS and CDR2 YFSETQ come from the germline V gene. V gave up 4 bases and J gave up 4 bases, with 14 bases separating them. The CDR3 loop spans 15 amino acids. Here the CDR3 DNA reads TGCGCCAGCAGCCCCCTTGGGGGCCTTAATGAAAAACTGTTTTTT. This sequence encodes CASSPLGGLNEKLFF.

The gene calls are TRBV5-1 and TRBJ1-4, with D maybe TRBD1 (6 bases). Germline V gene lookup returns CDR1 SGHRS and CDR2 YFSETQ. CDR3 length equals 20 residues. Trimming shortened V by 4 bases and J by 0 bases, and 25 bases separated the two germline ends. CDR3: CASSPARGTGLVATNEKLFF. In nucleotides, the CDR3 is TGCGCCAGCAGCCCAGCTAGAGGAACAGGGCTAGTTGCAACTAATGAAAAACTGTTTTTT.

The rearrangement joins TRBV5-1 to TRBJ2-7, with a tentative D call TRBD1 (6 bases). Germline assignment: CDR1 SGHRS and CDR2 YFSETQ. This CDR3 has 14 amino acids. The V gene lost 3 bases and the J gene lost 5 bases, with 15 bases spanning the gap. The CDR3 coding sequence is TGCGCCAGCAGCTCGGAAGGGGGAACTGACGAGCAGTACTTC. This sequence encodes CASSSEGGTDEQYF.

The V and J genes are TRBV15 and TRBJ2-1; TRBD1 aligns across 8 bases. V dropped 8 bases and J dropped 2; count of bases not matched to a gene: 2. CDR3 length equals 13 residues. Looked up from germline, CDR1 is LNHNV and CDR2 is YYDKDF (reference sequence). As DNA, the CDR3 is TGTGCCACCGGGGGACAGGCCTACAATGAGCAGTTCTTC. Protein: CATGGQAYNEQFF.

This clone was seen just once. The chain employs TRBV18 and TRBJ2-3; D may be TRBD2 (5 bases). Trimming left V 4 bases short and J 8 bases short, with 16 bases between. CDR1 KGHSH and CDR2 LQKENI come from the germline V gene. The CDR3 sequence is 14 residues long. CDR3 bases: TGTGCCAGCTCACTCTCCATTAGCGAAGGTACGCAGTATTTT. Protein sequence: CASSLSISEGTQYF. Full variable domain (missing parts from reference TRBV18 and TRBJ2-3): NAGVMQNPRHLVRRRGQEARLRCSPMKGHSHVYWYRQLPEEGLKFMVYLQKENIIDESGMPKERFSAEFPKEGPSILRIQQVVRGDSAAYFCASSLSISEGTQYFGPGTRLTVL.

V usage is TRBV29-1 and J usage is TRBJ2-7; D is perhaps TRBD2 (7 bases). V lost 5 bases, J lost 6 bases, and 17 bases lay in between. The CDR3 is 13 amino acids. The germline gives CDR1 SQVTM, CDR2 ANQGSEA. CDR3 in DNA: TGCAGCGTTCTCAGGGGCGGCGGGGGCGAGCAGTACTTC. Its protein is CSVLRGGGGEQYF.

The J gene is TRBJ1-4, the V gene TRBV27; 8 positions agree with TRBD1. CDR3 length: 15 residues. In germline, CDR1 is MNHEY, CDR2 SMNVEV (reference sequence). Germline trimming cut 5 bases from V and 8 bases from J; bases unmatched to any gene: 10. The DNA for the CDR3 is TGTGCCAGCAGTCCCAGGACAGGGACTCAGGAAAAACTGTTTTTT. Protein sequence: CASSPRTGTQEKLFF.

With respect to this clone: The sample carries other DNA sequences with the same CDR3. V usage is TRBV5-1 and J usage is TRBJ2-6; no clear D gene. Trimming left V 4 bases short and J 1 base short, with 9 bases between. CDR3 length: 15 residues. Germline CDR1 reads SGHRS; CDR2 reads YFSETQ. CDR3 DNA sequence: TGCGCCAGCAGCCCGTCCGGGTCTGGGGCCAACGTCCTGACTTTC. This translates into CASSPSGSGANVLTF.

In regard to this clone: In the same sample, other DNA sequences code for this CDR3. V gene TRBV30 combines with J gene TRBJ1-1; D is undetermined. V was pared by 1 base and J by 0 bases, with 6 bases between. The CDR3 has 13 amino acids. CDR1 is GTSNPN and CDR2 is SVGIG in the germline V gene (reference sequence). The CDR3 sequence is CAWSAQVNTEAFF. CDR3 coding DNA: TGTGCCTGGAGTGCTCAGGTGAACACTGAAGCTTTCTTT.

J is TRBJ1-2 and V is TRBV5-1, with D maybe TRBD1 (5 bases). The CDR3 is 14 residues long. The ends were cut back, 4 bases at V and 7 bases at J, with 17 bases in the middle. Germline V CDR1 and CDR2: SGHRS, YFSETQ. CDR3 residues: CASSPGPGGIGYTF. CDR3 DNA sequence: TGCGCCAGCAGCCCAGGGCCCGGCGGTATTGGCTACACCTTC.

The CDR3 coding sequence is TGTGCCAGCAGAAGGGGGACTCCCGGTGACACTGAAGCTTTCTTT. Translated, it gives CASRRGTPGDTEAFF. V usage is TRBV6-6 and J usage is TRBJ1-1; weak D call: TRBD1 (6 bases). From germline, CDR1 is MNHNY and CDR2 SVGAGI (reference sequence). Deletions cut 6 bases from V and 3 bases from J, with 17 bases between. This CDR3 contains 15 residues.

The gene calls are TRBV10-3 and TRBJ2-1; D gene uncertain. The CDR3 is 12 residues long. The V gene lost 4 bases and the J gene lost 6 bases, with 7 bases spanning the gap. Looked up from germline, CDR1 is ENHRY and CDR2 is SYGVKD. CDR3 in amino acids: CAISAFPNEQFF. Written as DNA, the CDR3 is TGTGCCATCAGTGCCTTTCCCAATGAGCAGTTCTTC.

The rearrangement joins TRBV2 to TRBJ2-5; 9 bases line up with TRBD2. Per germline, CDR1 SNHLY and CDR2 FYNNEI. The CDR3 runs to 15 residues. Trimming at V came to 4 bases and at J to 4 bases, leaving 7 bases not matched to a gene. CDR3 nucleotide sequence: TGTGCCAGCAGTGGCAGCGGGGGGCCAGGAGAGACCCAGTACTTC. It translates to CASSGSGGPGETQYF.

This chain uses TRBV28 with TRBJ1-5, with 7 bases lining up with TRBD1. Germline CDR1 reads MDHEN; CDR2 reads SYDVKM. Germline trimming cut 5 bases from V and 4 bases from J; bases unmatched to any gene: 8. The CDR3 spans 15 residues. CDR3 DNA sequence: TGTGCCAGCAGTGGAGACAGGGTTGGGAATCAGCCCCAGCATTTT. This gives the protein CASSGDRVGNQPQHF.

The chain links TRBV7-2 to TRBJ2-7; possibly TRBD1 or TRBD2 for D (5 bases each). Between the trimmed V and J ends, which lost 5 bases and 3 bases, there was a span of 14 bases. The V gene's germline CDR1 is SGHTA and CDR2 FQGNSA. The CDR3 loop spans 14 amino acids. The CDR3 DNA follows: TGTGCCAGCAGCGCCGGGACGAGAGACTACGAGCAGTACTTC. Translation: CASSAGTRDYEQYF.

This rearrangement joins TRBV19 to TRBJ2-5; maybe TRBD2 (6 bases). The CDR3 covers 17 residues. Germline CDR1 LNHDA, CDR2 SQIVND (reference sequence). Trimming removed 2 bases from V and 2 bases from J, with 18 bases in between. In DNA, the CDR3 is TGTGCCAGTAGTATATCCGCGGGACCGGGACTTCAAGAGACCCAGTACTTC. The encoded protein is CASSISAGPGLQETQYF.

In its sample, this clone was seen a few times. This sequence joins TRBV19 and TRBJ1-5; 8 bases match TRBD1. This CDR3 region has 13 residues. Unmatched junction bases numbered 2, after V lost 4 bases and J lost 6 bases. CDR1 LNHDA and CDR2 SQIVND come from the germline V gene (reference sequence). CDR3 sequence: CASSNTGGQPQHF. DNA for the CDR3: TGTGCCAGTAGTAATACAGGGGGTCAGCCCCAGCATTTT. Based on the CDR3 plus reference TRBV19 and TRBJ1-5, the full variable domain is DGGITQSPKYLFRKEGQNVTLSCEQNLNHDAMYWYRQDPGQGLRLIYYSQIVNDFQKGDIAEGYSVSREKKESFPLTVTSAQKNPTAFYLCASSNTGGQPQHFGDGTRLSIL.

The rearrangement uses TRBV28 and TRBJ2-7; D tentatively fits TRBD1 or TRBD2 (5 bases each). Germline assignment: CDR1 MDHEN and CDR2 SYDVKM. Trimming removed 5 bases from V and 3 bases from J, with 17 bases in between. The CDR3 runs 15 residues. The CDR3 here is CASSQVSGRGYEQYF. CDR3 in DNA: TGTGCCAGCAGTCAAGTATCGGGACGGGGCTACGAGCAGTACTTC.

This sequence joins TRBV4-1 and TRBJ2-7; no firm D call. The germline V gene encodes CDR1 MGHRA and CDR2 YSYEKL. The ends were cut back, 5 bases at V and 3 bases at J, with 8 bases in the middle. The CDR3 runs to 12 residues. CDR3: CASSWNSYEQYF. The CDR3 DNA sequence: TGCGCCAGCAGCTGGAACAGCTACGAGCAGTACTTC.

The rearrangement links TRBV7-2 to TRBJ1-2; D may be TRBD1 (5 bases). Germline CDR1 and CDR2: SGHTA and FQGNSA. The CDR3 is 13 amino acids. V was trimmed by 2 bases and J by 7 bases, leaving 11 bases between them. CDR3: CASSLRPGRGYTF. CDR3 in DNA: TGTGCCAGCAGCTTACGCCCAGGGCGTGGCTACACCTTC. Looking up the rest from reference TRBV7-2 and TRBJ1-2 gives the full variable domain: GAGVSQSPSNKVTEKGKDVELRCDPISGHTALYWYRQSLGQGLEFLIYFQGNSAPDKSGLPSDRFSAERTGGSVSTLTIQRTQQEDSAVYLCASSLRPGRGYTFGSGTRLTVV.

This clone was observed a few times. The V gene is TRBV4-1, the J gene TRBJ2-2; TRBD2 might be the D (7 bases). V was trimmed by 3 bases and J by 6 bases, leaving 29 bases between them. In germline, CDR1 is MGHRA, CDR2 YSYEKL. This CDR3 has 20 amino acids. The CDR3 loop reads CASSHPAAGRGVRTSGELFF. In DNA form, the CDR3 reads TGCGCCAGCAGCCACCCGGCGGCGGGGAGGGGGGTAAGAACGTCCGGGGAGCTGTTTTTT.